This T cell receptor beta chain derives from a study of blood T cell repertoires in COVID-19 (dated by TCRdb to the early 2020s). Some background on the complete study: The collaborator samples originated in the United States, Italy and Spain and spanned the acute and convalescent phases of COVID-19. The material from the prospective study consisted of cDNA or gDNA derived from T cells, B-cell-depleted T cells, or PBMCs. Deeply sampled blood TCRbeta repertoires from subjects exposed to, actively infected with, or recovered from COVID-19 were included in the dataset. The repertoires were made available in a free public database intended to serve as a resource for research on the immune response to SARS-CoV-2. Samples came from the ongoing ImmuneRACE study (first 160 participants) plus 1,254 subjects from 6 global collaborators. The sample metadata nearly always contained a de-identified subject ID, COVID-19 status, age in years and sex. HLA class I and class II types, where available, came from metadata supplied by the sample provider rather than from assay-based typing. Study-level results and caveats: How much clinical and demographic metadata was included differed by source and by participant, and the metadata was provided uncurated.

The germline V gene sets CDR1 to SGHDT and CDR2 to YYEEEE. Trimming takes 6 bases from V and 5 bases from J, and the germline ends sit 14 bases apart. The CDR3 contains 14 residues, cysteine and phenylalanine counted. The retained sequence is limited to the CDR3, 42 bases, with the frame set at the first base. TCRbeta CDR3 regions were amplified from genomic DNA using the immunoSEQ Assay, a bias-controlled multiplex PCR. Per the original workflow: The number of nucleated cells in each sample was estimated from the amplification of reference gene primers within the assay. Sequence reads were collapsed and filtered to measure the absolute abundance of every unique TCRbeta CDR3 rearrangement. For each sample, productive Simpson clonality was calculated by taking the square root of Simpson's diversity index across productive rearrangements. The immuneACCESS repertoire file appears here via TCRdb, limited to in-frame rearrangements. These files lack a portion of the clones; in checked studies, under half of the deficit traces to unresolved V genes, and the cause of the others is not known. V, J and clone size are taken as reported in that table, and D and trimming were inferred from the DNA itself. The sample contains about 160,000 clones, around 85% of them found a single time. The ten most abundant clones make up roughly 4.1% of the sample.

Whole blood was collected in K2EDTA tubes by collaborating institutions according to the institutions' own protocols. Collaborator samples were shipped for TCRbeta analysis as frozen whole blood, isolated PBMCs, or DNA extracted from either sample type. As to this clone: No cognate antigen has been identified for it. Per-nucleotide qualities are absent, and no much larger clonotype sits a single base away.

Sequencing was carried out using peripheral blood. This TCR was sampled from a woman between 65 and 79 years old with acute or convalescent COVID-19. The chain is made from TRBV5-6 and TRBJ2-2, with TRBD2 perhaps the D gene, on 5 matching bases. The CDR3 has the sequence CASNRRELTGELFF. The base sequence is TGTGCCAGCAATAGACGGGAATTAACCGGGGAGCTGTTTTTT.